This record concerns one T cell receptor beta chain sequence. The clone's antigen remains unknown. The input lacks base qualities; no much larger clone sits a single base away. Library generation was performed with 5' RACE. The run used an Illumina HiSeq 2500. A second 7 to 11 cycle PCR used a sample-barcoded 5' primer and a J-beta primer mix. A unique molecular identifier was introduced onto each TCR beta cDNA molecule by a template-switch 5' adaptor carrying 12 random nucleotides. At least 3 million CDR3-containing paired-end reads were obtained from each sample. First-strand cDNA was synthesized from all RNA with the Mint cDNA synthesis kit, primed by a TRBC-specific oligonucleotide. Following uracil-DNA glycosylase treatment, all cDNA underwent a first 18-cycle PCR with the universal primers M1SS and BC2_uni_R. Per the original workflow: Normalization of each sample was performed by random selection of 1 million high-quality reads, each carrying a distinct molecular identifier. Instead of being binned into consensus sequences, reads that shared molecular identifiers were thrown out. MiTCR, with a Q25 quality threshold and the strictest error-elimination algorithm, was used for CDR3 identification, clonotype clustering and error correction. Lower-bound total TCR beta diversity was estimated with a nonparametric unseen species model using Euler transformation. TCRdb trimmed the raw reads at Q25, called clones with MiXCR and kept productive beta chains. CDR3 protein duplicates are merged, each entry listing the most common genes and DNA. TCRdb's processing, not the authors', yielded these V and J calls. Across this sample there are about 570,000 distinct CDR3 sequences, with roughly 28% seen only once. The ten largest clonotypes hold under 20% of the sample.

This sample stems from a study of blood T cells in healthy people across ages (dated by TCRdb to about 2015). With respect to the entire study: In model experiments, template switching captured roughly one uniquely barcoded TCR beta cDNA molecule for every two T cells. Donors of different ages were randomly distributed across sequencing lanes to avoid experimental bias. Using deep sequencing normalized with unique cDNA molecular identifiers, the study measured how TCR beta repertoire diversity changes with age. Two additional independent replicas of 1 million unique cDNA reads from the same blood draw were analyzed for two donors (one aged 18 to 30 and one aged 80 or older). The donors were divided into four age groups: young (average 16 years), middle-aged (over 35), aged (approximately 62) and long-lived (82).

The donors were roughly 40 Caucasian individuals from Russia, aged 6 to 90 years, who were systemically healthy. Around 10 milliliters of peripheral blood were collected from each donor into EDTA-treated Vacutainer tubes. Ficoll-Paque density-gradient centrifugation was used to isolate PBMCs, with at least 6 million per sample. Total RNA, at least 5.5 micrograms per sample, was extracted from PBMCs with Trizol reagent. For every donor, an aliquot of PBMCs went through flow cytometry to measure the percentages of naive CD45RAhigh/CD27high T cells. CDR1 SGHAT and CDR2 FQNNGV are derived from the germline V gene. Including cysteine and phenylalanine, the CDR3 has 14 amino acids. Of the read, only the CDR3 DNA is kept; its 42 bases are in frame from base 1. V is cut by 3 bases and J by 5 bases, and the space between the germline ends is 12 bases. What the research found in general, with its limitations: The percentage of naive T cells measured by flow cytometry correlated strongly with observed TCR beta diversity. Estimates of total diversity based on one million sequenced T cells were regarded as lower bounds and as underestimates. As age increased, observed TCR beta diversity per million T cells dropped in a roughly linear way, and a significant reduction was already evident by age 40. The CMV infection status of donors was not known, potentially confounding age-related changes in expanded clonotypes. Because profiling used bulk unsorted PBMCs, naive and antigen-experienced compartments could not be compared conclusively. Compared with the aged group, the long-lived group had more naive CD4+ T cells, fewer expanded clones and increased TCR diversity, suggesting age selection.

The TCR comes from a woman in her seventies in good health. The chain is made from TRBV11-2 and TRBJ2-3; 6 matching bases give a weak D call of TRBD1. Sequencing was done on a sample of blood. The nucleotide sequence is TGTGCCAGCAGCTTTTCAGGGGCGGAAGATACGCAGTATTTT. Its amino acids are CASSFSGAEDTQYF.